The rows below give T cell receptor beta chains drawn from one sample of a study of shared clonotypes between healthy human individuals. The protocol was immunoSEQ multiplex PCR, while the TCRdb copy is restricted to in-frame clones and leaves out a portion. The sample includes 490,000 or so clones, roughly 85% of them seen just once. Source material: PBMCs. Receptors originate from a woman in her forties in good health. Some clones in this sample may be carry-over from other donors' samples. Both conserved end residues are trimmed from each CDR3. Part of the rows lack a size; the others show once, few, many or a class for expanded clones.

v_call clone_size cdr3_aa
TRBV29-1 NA SVRDRVRSEQF
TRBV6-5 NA AISENVGNTEAF
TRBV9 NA ASSVVGGFGYT
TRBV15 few ATSVRDGANVLT
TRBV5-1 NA ASSPLAGEPEGEQF
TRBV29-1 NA SVVRGVREQY
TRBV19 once ASSMRRQRKGYT
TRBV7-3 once ASSLTSSGNTGELF
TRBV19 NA ASSILDGVYQPQH
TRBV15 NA ATSREGSGANVLT
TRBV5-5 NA ASSFFLTRGTDTQY
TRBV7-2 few ASSLIPDGGNTIY
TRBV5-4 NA ASSLWVGNEQF
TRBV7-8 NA ASSLVRSYSYEQY
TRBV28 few ASSFSPLQNYGYT
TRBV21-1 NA ASSKARTSGRVRYEQY
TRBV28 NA ASTYGGVSGELF
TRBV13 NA ASSEPMTGGIGNTEAF
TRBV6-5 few ASSRQTYTEAF
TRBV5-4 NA ASSPGVLTDTQY
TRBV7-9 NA ASSPGPRGSQPQH
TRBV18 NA ASSPTGGEQF
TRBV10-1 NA ASSALYRGYDEQY
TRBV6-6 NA ASRDMGGELF
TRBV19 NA ASRRDPSSYEQY
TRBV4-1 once ASSPLAGGGTGELF
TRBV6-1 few ASRGSGSYEQY
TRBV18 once ASSDTDRPYEQY
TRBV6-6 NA ASSYGGEQY
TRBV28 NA ASSFGGGSGNLGDTQY
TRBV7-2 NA ASSLVGVGFYEQY
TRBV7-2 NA ASSLIGTGTPYEQY
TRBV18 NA ASSPASERGTYEQY
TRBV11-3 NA ASSLARAGVSSYNEQF
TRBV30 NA AWSVRLAGGSSEQY
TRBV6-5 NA ASRYGTGGDNSPLH
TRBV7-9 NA ASSLADTQY
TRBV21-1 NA ASSPRPPDEQF
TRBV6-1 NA ASRGDRAKRYEQY
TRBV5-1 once ASSNTGSAYNEQF
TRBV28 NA ASSSTGTYNEQF
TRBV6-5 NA ASTKSQGAFGYT
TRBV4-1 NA ASSQGRAGRRENEQF
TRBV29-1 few SAKDRVLTEAF
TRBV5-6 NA ASSFLDRNEQF
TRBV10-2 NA ASSEVRGHEQF
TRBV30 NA AWSAARGGYT
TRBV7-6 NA ASSLAPRGSLMNTEAF
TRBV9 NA ASSRTGQGIAGYT
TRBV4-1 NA ASSQVESGAAYEQY
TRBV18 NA ASSPDTNTGELF
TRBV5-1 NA ASSLGDVYDTQY